This is a list of T cell receptor beta chains from one sample in a study of blood T cell repertoires in COVID-19. Using immunoSEQ multiplex PCR, the repertoire was profiled, and TCRdb retains in-frame clones only, with some absent. In the table there are roughly 200,000 clones, approximately 89% of which are singletons. Sequencing was done on a sample of PBMCs or T cells enriched from blood (not recorded which). These receptor sequences come from a woman in her forties with acute COVID-19. Each CDR3 is given with its conserved first and last residue. A D gene is named only where the DNA matches it firmly.

d_gene	v_gene	j_gene	CDR3aa	CDR3nt
NA	TRBV29-1	TRBJ2-5	CSVLGQQETQYF	TGCAGCGTCCTTGGACAGCAAGAGACCCAGTACTTC
TRBD1	TRBV5-1	TRBJ2-5	CASSFGQGGRRGQETQYF	TGTGCCAGCAGCTTTGGACAGGGGGGCAGAAGGGGCCAAGAGACCCAGTACTTC
NA	TRBV21-1	TRBJ2-1	CASSKGRKGTSGGARNEQFF	TGTGCCAGCAGCAAAGGGCGGAAGGGGACTAGCGGGGGGGCGCGGAATGAGCAGTTCTTC
NA	TRBV20-1	TRBJ2-7	CSASPRPTQMEQYF	TGCAGTGCTAGTCCGCGGCCGACCCAGATGGAGCAGTACTTC
TRBD1	TRBV7-2	TRBJ1-1	CASSNRDRGNTEAFF	TGTGCCAGCAGCAACCGGGACAGGGGGAACACTGAAGCTTTCTTT
TRBD2	TRBV18	TRBJ2-3	CASSPPRTSGSAGTDTQYF	TGTGCCAGCTCACCACCGAGGACTAGCGGGAGTGCGGGCACAGATACGCAGTATTTT
NA	TRBV6-5	TRBJ1-5	CASSQDFNQPQHF	TGTGCCAGCAGCCAAGACTTTAATCAGCCCCAGCATTTT
NA	TRBV6-4	TRBJ1-3	CASGGAPSGNTIYF	TGTGCCAGCGGCGGGGCCCCCTCTGGAAACACCATATATTTT
TRBD1	TRBV5-1	TRBJ1-2	CASSQGTGGNYGYTF	TGCGCCAGCAGCCAAGGGACAGGGGGGAACTATGGCTACACCTTC
TRBD1	TRBV19	TRBJ2-3	CASSLGGTGSGDTQYF	TGTGCCAGTAGTCTGGGTGGGACAGGGAGTGGAGATACGCAGTATTTT